This T cell receptor beta chain emerged from a study of T cells in Graves' hyperthyroidism and ophthalmopathy. Study-level results: Blood also carried most thyroid clonotypes expanded above 0.001. Model output signaled ophthalmopathy a median about seven months ahead of onset.

A note on this clonotype: What it binds is unknown.

Per germline, CDR1 LGHNA and CDR2 YNFKEQ. This CDR3 spans 17 amino acids. With 3 bases clipped from V and 0 bases from J, the junction kept 7 bases outside the gene matches. RNA transcripts served as the template for amplifying TCR beta CDR3 regions. Using the HTBI primer set, a first-round RT-PCR was run on the TCR CDR3. TCRdb recomputed calls from the multiplex PCR reads with MiXCR, one row per CDR3 protein. The data hold 450,000 to 550,000 distinct CDR3 sequences, with less than 25% observed a single time. Those patients with uncontrolled infection, other autoimmune disease, pregnancy or lactation were excluded.

Sequencing input: blood. The clonotype originates from a woman in her thirties with Graves' ophthalmopathy. The rearrangement joins TRBV4-2 to TRBJ2-7; 11 bases map to TRBD2. CDR3 coding DNA: TGTGCCAGCAGCCAGGGTCCTAGCGGGGGGATCTCCTACGAGCAGTACTTC. It is translated as CASSQGPSGGISYEQYF.